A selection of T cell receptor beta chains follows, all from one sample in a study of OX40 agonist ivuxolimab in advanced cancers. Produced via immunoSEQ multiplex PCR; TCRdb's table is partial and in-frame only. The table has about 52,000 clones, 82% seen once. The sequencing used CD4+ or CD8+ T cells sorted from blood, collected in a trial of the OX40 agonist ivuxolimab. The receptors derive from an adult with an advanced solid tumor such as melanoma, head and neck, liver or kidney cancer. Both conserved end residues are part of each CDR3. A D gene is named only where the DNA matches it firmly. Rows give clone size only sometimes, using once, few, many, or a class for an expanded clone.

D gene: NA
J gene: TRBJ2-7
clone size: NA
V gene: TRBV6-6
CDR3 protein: CASSYSYYGPYEQYF
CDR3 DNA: TGTGCCAGCAGTTACTCGTACTACGGACCCTACGAGCAGTACTTC

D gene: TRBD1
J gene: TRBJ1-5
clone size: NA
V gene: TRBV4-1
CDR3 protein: CASSPTGERSNQPQHF
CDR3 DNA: TGCGCCAGCAGCCCGACAGGGGAACGTAGCAATCAGCCCCAGCATTTT

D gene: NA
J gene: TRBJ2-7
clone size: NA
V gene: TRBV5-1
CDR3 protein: CASSLALFQNSYEQYF
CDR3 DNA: TGCGCCAGCAGCTTGGCACTGTTTCAAAACTCCTACGAGCAGTACTTC

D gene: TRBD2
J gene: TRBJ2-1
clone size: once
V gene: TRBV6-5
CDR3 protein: CASSYLRGADEQFF
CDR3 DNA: TGTGCCAGCAGTTACCTGCGGGGGGCCGATGAGCAGTTCTTC

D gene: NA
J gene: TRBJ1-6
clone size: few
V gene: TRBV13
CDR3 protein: CASSRARGNSPLHF
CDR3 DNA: TGTGCCAGCAGCCGTGCCCGCGGGAATTCACCCCTCCACTTT

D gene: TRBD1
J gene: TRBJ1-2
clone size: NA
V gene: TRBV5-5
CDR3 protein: CASSPQGLANYGYTF
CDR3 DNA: TGTGCCAGCAGCCCACAGGGGTTAGCTAACTATGGCTACACCTTC

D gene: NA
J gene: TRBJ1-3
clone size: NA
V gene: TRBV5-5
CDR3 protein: CASSLTYSGNTIYF
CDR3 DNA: TGTGCCAGCAGCTTGACCTACTCTGGAAACACCATATATTTT

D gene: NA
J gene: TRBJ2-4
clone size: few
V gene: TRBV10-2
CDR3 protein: CASSGGENIQYF
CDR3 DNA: TGCGCCAGCAGTGGTGGGGAAAACATTCAGTACTTC

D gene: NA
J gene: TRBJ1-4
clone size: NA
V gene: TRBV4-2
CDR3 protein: CASSQDGGGGEKLFF
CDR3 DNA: TGTGCCAGCAGCCAAGATGGGGGGGGAGGTGAAAAACTGTTTTTT

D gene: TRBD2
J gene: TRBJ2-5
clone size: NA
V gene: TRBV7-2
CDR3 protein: CASSRVLAGAYQETQYF
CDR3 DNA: TGTGCCAGCAGCCGAGTCCTAGCGGGGGCATACCAAGAGACCCAGTACTTC

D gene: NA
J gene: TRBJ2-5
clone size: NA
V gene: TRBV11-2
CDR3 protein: CASSPLGLSQETQYF
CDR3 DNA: TGTGCCAGCAGCCCCCTAGGTTTATCTCAAGAGACCCAGTACTTC

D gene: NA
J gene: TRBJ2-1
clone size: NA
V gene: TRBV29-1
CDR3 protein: CSVDTELSYNEQFF
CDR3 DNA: TGCAGCGTTGATACAGAGCTCTCCTACAATGAGCAGTTCTTC

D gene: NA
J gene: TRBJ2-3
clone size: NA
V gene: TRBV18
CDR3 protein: CASSPGGADTQYF
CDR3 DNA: TGTGCCAGCTCACCTGGCGGGGCAGATACGCAGTATTTT

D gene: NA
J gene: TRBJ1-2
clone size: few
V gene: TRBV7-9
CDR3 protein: CASSKAEGNFGYTF
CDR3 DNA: TGTGCCAGCAGCAAAGCGGAAGGGAACTTTGGCTACACCTTC

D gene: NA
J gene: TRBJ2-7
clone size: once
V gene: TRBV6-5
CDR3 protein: CASSMGDVRSYEQYF
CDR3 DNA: TGTGCCAGCAGCATGGGGGACGTCCGCTCCTACGAGCAGTACTTC

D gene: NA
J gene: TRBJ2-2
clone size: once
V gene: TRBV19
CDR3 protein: CASSIRVGGTNTGELFF
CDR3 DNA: TGTGCCAGTAGTATCCGGGTGGGGGGCACGAACACCGGGGAGCTGTTTTTT

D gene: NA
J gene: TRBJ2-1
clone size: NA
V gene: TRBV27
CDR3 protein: CASRVPGLGYNEQFF
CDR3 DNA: TGTGCCAGCAGGGTACCGGGACTGGGATACAATGAGCAGTTCTTC

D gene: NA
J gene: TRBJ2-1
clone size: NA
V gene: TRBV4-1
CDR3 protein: CASSQSYRVGPPYEQFF
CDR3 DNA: TGCGCCAGCAGCCAATCCTATCGCGTGGGCCCCCCCTATGAGCAGTTCTTC

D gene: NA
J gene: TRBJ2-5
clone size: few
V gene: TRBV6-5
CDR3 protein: CASTDQGYQETQYF
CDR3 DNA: TGTGCCAGCACCGACCAGGGATACCAAGAGACCCAGTACTTC

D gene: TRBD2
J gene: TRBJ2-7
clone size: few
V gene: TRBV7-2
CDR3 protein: CASSLAASGGYEQYF
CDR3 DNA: TGTGCCAGCAGCTTAGCGGCTAGCGGGGGTTACGAGCAGTACTTC

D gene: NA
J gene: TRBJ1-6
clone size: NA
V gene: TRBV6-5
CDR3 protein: CASSYSPFNSPLHF
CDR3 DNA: TGTGCCAGCAGTTACTCTCCCTTTAATTCACCCCTCCACTTT

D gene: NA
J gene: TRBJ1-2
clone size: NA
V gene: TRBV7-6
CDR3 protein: CASSFDLRGYGYTF
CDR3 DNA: TGTGCCAGCAGCTTCGATTTGAGGGGCTATGGCTACACCTTC

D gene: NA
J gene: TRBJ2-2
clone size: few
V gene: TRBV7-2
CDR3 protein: CASSLAAGTGELFF
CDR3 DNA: TGTGCCAGCAGCTTAGCTGCGGGCACCGGGGAGCTGTTTTTT

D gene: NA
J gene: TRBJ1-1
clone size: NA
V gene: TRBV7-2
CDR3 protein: CASSPWNTEAFF
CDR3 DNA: TGTGCCAGCAGCCCCTGGAACACTGAAGCTTTCTTT

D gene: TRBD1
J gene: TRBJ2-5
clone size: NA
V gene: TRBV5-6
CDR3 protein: CASSLVTGAQETQYF
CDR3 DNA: TGTGCCAGCAGCTTGGTAACAGGGGCTCAAGAGACCCAGTACTTC

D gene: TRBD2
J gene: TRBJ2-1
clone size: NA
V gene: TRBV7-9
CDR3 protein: CASSFRSGGAPEQFF
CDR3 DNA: TGTGCCAGCAGCTTTCGTAGCGGGGGGGCCCCTGAGCAGTTCTTC

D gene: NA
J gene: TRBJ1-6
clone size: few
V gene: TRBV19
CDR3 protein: CASSRAAGENSPLHF
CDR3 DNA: TGTGCCAGTAGCAGAGCGGCAGGGGAAAATTCACCCCTCCACTTT

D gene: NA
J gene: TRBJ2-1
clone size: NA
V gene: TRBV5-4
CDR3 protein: CASTLGGFGNEQFF
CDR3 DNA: TGTGCCAGCACCTTAGGGGGGTTTGGCAATGAGCAGTTCTTC

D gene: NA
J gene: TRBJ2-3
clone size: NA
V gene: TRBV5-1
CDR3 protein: CASSGGGLTSSTDTQYF
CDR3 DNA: TGCGCCAGCAGTGGAGGGGGCTTGACTTCTAGCACAGATACGCAGTATTTT

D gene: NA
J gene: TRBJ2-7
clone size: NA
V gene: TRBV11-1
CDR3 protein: CASSLGSKGEQYF
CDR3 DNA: TGTGCCAGCAGCTTAGGCAGTAAGGGCGAGCAGTACTTC

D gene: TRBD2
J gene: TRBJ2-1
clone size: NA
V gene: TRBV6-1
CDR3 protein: CATRLAESNEQFF
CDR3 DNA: TGTGCCACCAGACTAGCGGAGAGTAATGAGCAGTTCTTC

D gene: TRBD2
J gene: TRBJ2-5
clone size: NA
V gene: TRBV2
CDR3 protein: CASSASGGMETQYF
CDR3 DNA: TGTGCCAGCAGTGCTAGCGGGGGTATGGAGACCCAGTACTTC

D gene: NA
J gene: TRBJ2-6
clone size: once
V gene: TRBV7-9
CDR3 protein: CASSFYLSGANVLTF
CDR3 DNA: TGTGCCAGCAGCTTCTACCTCTCTGGGGCCAACGTCCTGACTTTC

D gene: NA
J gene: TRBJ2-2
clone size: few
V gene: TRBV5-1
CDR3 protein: CASSWDADTGELFF
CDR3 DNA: TGCGCCAGCAGCTGGGACGCAGACACCGGGGAGCTGTTTTTT

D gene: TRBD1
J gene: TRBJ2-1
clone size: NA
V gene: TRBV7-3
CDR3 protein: CASGQGSEYEQFF
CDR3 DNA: TGTGCCAGCGGACAGGGATCGGAGTATGAGCAGTTCTTC

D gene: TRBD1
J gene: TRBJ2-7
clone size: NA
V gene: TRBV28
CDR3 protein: CASSPGGTGGVYEQYF
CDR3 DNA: TGTGCCAGCAGTCCGGGGGGGACAGGGGGCGTCTACGAGCAGTACTTC

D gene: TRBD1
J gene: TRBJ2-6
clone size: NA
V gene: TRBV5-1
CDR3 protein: CASSLRGQSGANVLTF
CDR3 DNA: TGCGCCAGCAGCTTGAGGGGGCAGTCTGGGGCCAACGTCCTGACTTTC

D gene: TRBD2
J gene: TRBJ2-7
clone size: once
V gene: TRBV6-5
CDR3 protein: CASSYSSGNPYEQYF
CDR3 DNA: TGTGCCAGCAGTTACTCTAGCGGGAATCCCTACGAGCAGTACTTC

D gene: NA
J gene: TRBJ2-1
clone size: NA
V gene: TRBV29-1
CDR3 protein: CSGGVYDNEQFF
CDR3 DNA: TGCAGCGGCGGGGTCTATGACAATGAGCAGTTCTTC

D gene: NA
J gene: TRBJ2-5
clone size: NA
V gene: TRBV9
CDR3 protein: CASSVGGFQETQYF
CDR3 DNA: TGTGCCAGCAGCGTTGGGGGGTTCCAAGAGACCCAGTACTTC

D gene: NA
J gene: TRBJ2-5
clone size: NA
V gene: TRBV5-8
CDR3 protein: CASSANIQETQYF
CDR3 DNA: TGTGCCAGCAGCGCAAATATCCAAGAGACCCAGTACTTC

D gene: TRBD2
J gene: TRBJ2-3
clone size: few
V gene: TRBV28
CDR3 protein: CASSSLAGGPRDTQYF
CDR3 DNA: TGTGCCAGCAGCTCCCTAGCGGGGGGCCCGAGAGATACGCAGTATTTT

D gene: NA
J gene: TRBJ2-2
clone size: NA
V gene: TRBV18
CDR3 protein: CASSPPGRANTGELFF
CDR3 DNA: TGTGCCAGCTCACCACCGGGCAGGGCGAACACCGGGGAGCTGTTTTTT

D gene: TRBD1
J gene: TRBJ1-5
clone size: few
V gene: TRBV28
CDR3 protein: CASSLRQGAWQPQHF
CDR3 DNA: TGTGCCAGCAGTCTTCGACAGGGGGCATGGCAGCCCCAGCATTTT

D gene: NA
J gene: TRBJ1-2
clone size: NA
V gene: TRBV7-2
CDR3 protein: CASRRGRENYGYTF
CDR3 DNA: TGTGCCAGCAGACGTGGCCGGGAGAACTATGGCTACACCTTC

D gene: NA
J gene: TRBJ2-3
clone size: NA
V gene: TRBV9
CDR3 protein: CASSPGVGSTDTQYF
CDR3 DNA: TGTGCCAGCAGCCCAGGGGTCGGTAGCACAGATACGCAGTATTTT